The clone carrying this TCR beta chain was seen once. These data come from a study of T cell responses to AZD1222 COVID-19 vaccine. Some clones are missing from TCRdb's copy, which holds only in-frame ones; the method was immunoSEQ multiplex PCR. The repertoire holds around 100,000 clones, 70% to 90% seen once, with roughly 21% in the top ten. Deletions cut 5 bases from V and 8 bases from J, with 15 bases between. The CDR3 extends over 13 amino acids. Germline loops: CDR1 SNHLY, CDR2 FYNNEI. The TCR originated in an adult in good health. The sample here was peripheral blood, taken on day 0 of AZD1222 vaccination. The chain employs TRBV2 and TRBJ1-2; possibly TRBD1 for D (6 bases). The chain's CDR3 is CASSYQGSFGYTF. The CDR3 DNA follows: TGTGCCAGCAGTTACCAGGGGAGCTTCGGCTACACCTTC.